This TCR beta chain was sequenced during a study of shared clonotypes between healthy human individuals. The wider study: A donor's plate count was three for CD4 naive and three for CD4 memory; CD8 naive had two and CD8 memory one.

Sequenced by immunoSEQ multiplex PCR; TCRdb stores in-frame clones only, minus some. The sample holds 1,500,000 or so clones, 98% seen once. Whole-study findings and limits: Sharing of clonotypes among donors was expected to vary with sequencing depth. Clonotypes shared by all four donors outscored non-shared clonotypes in generation probability.

A note on this clone: Its antigen remains unknown.

Sequenced input: naive CD4+ T cells sorted from blood. Subset described: CD45RA+ positively selected. The sequence derives from a man younger than 45 in good health.

The CDR3 loop is CASSSADTQYF. CDR3 sequence (DNA): TGTGCCAGCAGCTCCGCAGATACGCAGTATTTT. The chain couples TRBV13 to TRBJ2-3; D is ambiguous. The V end was cut by 4 bases, the J end by 4 bases, with 3 bases between. Per the germline V gene, CDR1 is PRHDT and CDR2 is FYEKMQ (reference sequence). This CDR3 has 11 amino acids.